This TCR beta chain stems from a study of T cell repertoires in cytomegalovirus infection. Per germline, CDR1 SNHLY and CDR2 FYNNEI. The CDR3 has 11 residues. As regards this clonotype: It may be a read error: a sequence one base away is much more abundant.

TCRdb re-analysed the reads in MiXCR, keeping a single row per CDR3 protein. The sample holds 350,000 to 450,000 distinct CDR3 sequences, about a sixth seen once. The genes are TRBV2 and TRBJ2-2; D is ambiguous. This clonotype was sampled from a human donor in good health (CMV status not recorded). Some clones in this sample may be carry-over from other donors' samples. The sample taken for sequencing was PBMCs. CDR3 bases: TGTGCCAGCCAGTACACCAGGGAGCTGTTTTTT. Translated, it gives CASQYTRELFF.